This record covers a single TCR beta chain. The CDR3 is 12 residues long. Germline values: CDR1 SGHRS, CDR2 YFSETQ. V was pared by 3 bases and J by 10 bases, with 6 bases of the junction left unmatched. This record comes from a study of blood T cell repertoires in COVID-19. Study-level background: Spain, Italy and the United States supplied samples that represented acute and convalescent COVID-19. PBMCs, B-cell-depleted T cells, or T cells provided the cDNA or gDNA that made up the material.

Authors' methods: From reference gene primer amplification, estimates of nucleated cell counts were derived. Profiled with immunoSEQ multiplex PCR; TCRdb holds only in-frame clones, not every one. V, J and clone size derive from that table, while D and trimming were established from the DNA sequence. The table lists around 320,000 clones, 90% of them singletons. Clinical history as reported by participants underpinned cohort assignment. The sequence came from a woman aged 25 to 39 who had been exposed to COVID-19. Sequencing was done on a sample of PBMCs or T cells enriched from blood (not recorded which). The chain employs TRBV5-1 and TRBJ1-2, with TRBD1 identical over 7 bases. CDR3 in amino acids: CASSWRTGPYTF. CDR3 nucleotides: TGCGCCAGCAGCTGGAGGACAGGACCCTACACCTTC. Based on the CDR3 plus reference TRBV5-1 and TRBJ1-2, the full variable domain is KAGVTQTPRYLIKTRGQQVTLSCSPISGHRSVSWYQQTPGQGLQFLFEYFSETQRNKGNFPGRFSGRQFSNSRSEMNVSTLELGDSALYLCASSWRTGPYTFGSGTRLTVV.